This TCR beta chain was sequenced during a study of beta chain features in type 1 diabetes. At the level of the study: Comparable age, gender and cell yields were observed in patients relative to healthy donors.

Study observations and caveats: Shortening of TCRB CDR3s, moderate but significant, appeared in all four CD4+ subsets of Type 1 diabetes patients.

TCRB transcripts that were expressed got sequenced, as all of the isolated RNA had been reverse transcribed. TCRdb keeps only in-frame clones here, not all; method: immunoSEQ multiplex PCR. Here the sample spans a few hundred thousand clones, 13% being singletons. CD4+ naive, central memory, regulatory and stem cell-like memory cells were sorted via CD45RO/CCR7/CD25/CD127/CD95/CD27. This clone was counted between two and nine times. What it recognizes is unknown. CDR3 length: 14 residues. V shed 1 base and J shed 9 bases, with 15 bases lying between them. Per the germline V gene, CDR1 is SGHTA and CDR2 is FQGNSA.

This TCR was recovered from a woman between 18 and 30 years old with type 1 diabetes. This sequence joins TRBV7-2 and TRBJ1-2, with D tentatively TRBD1 (5 bases). Sequenced material: naive CD4+ T cells from blood. CDR3 protein: CASSLVQVWFRYTF. The DNA for the CDR3 is TGTGCCAGCAGCTTAGTACAGGTGTGGTTTCGCTACACCTTC.